The rows below give T cell receptor beta chains drawn from one sample of a study of CD8+ T cells in alopecia areata. The protocol was immunoSEQ multiplex PCR, while the TCRdb copy is restricted to in-frame clones and leaves out a portion. The sample includes 100,000 to 150,000 clones, approximately 60% of them seen just once. This specimen was CD4+ T cells sorted from blood, taken at week 4, from a patient treated with tofacitinib. The receptors stem from a human donor with alopecia areata. The CDR3 runs from the conserved cysteine through the conserved F or W. Each record gives: CDR3 length, V gene, J gene, clone size, D gene, CDR3 DNA, CDR3 protein. D genes are given only for firm matches. Size values are once, few and many counts, or a class for expanded clones, and some rows have none.

16,TRBV7-2,TRBJ2-7,few,.,TGTGCCAGCAGCTTATATCGGGAGTACCTGATTAAAGAGCAGTACTTC,CASSLYREYLIKEQYF
16,TRBV7-2,TRBJ2-5,.,TRBD2,TGTGCCAGCAGCTACGGAGCGGGGGTGGCGGAAGAGACCCAGTACTTC,CASSYGAGVAEETQYF
15,TRBV6-5,TRBJ2-7,.,TRBD1,TGTGCCAGCAGACCCCTAACGGGACAGGGAACGAGGCAGTACTTC,CASRPLTGQGTRQYF
13,TRBV2,TRBJ2-3,.,TRBD2,TGTGCCAGCATGGGGGGGTCGAGGGATACGCAGTATTTT,CASMGGSRDTQYF
15,TRBV2,TRBJ2-5,.,.,TGTGCCAGCAGTGAAGCGGGCCTCTCACAAGAGACCCAGTACTTC,CASSEAGLSQETQYF
14,TRBV5-6,TRBJ1-4,.,.,TGTGCCAGCAGCTCCGACTGGAGAGGGGAAAAACTGTTTTTT,CASSSDWRGEKLFF
16,TRBV29-1,TRBJ1-2,.,.,TGCAGCGTTGAAGAACTGGAGGGGAATCATTTTTATGGCTACACCTTC,CSVEELEGNHFYGYTF
15,TRBV29-1,TRBJ2-7,few,TRBD2,TGCAGCGTTGAAGATCGGGGGACTAGTACCTACGAGCAGTACTTC,CSVEDRGTSTYEQYF
17,TRBV5-6,TRBJ2-6,.,.,TGTGCCAGCAGCTTGTTTGGACGTAGCTCTGGGGCCAACGTCCTGACTTTC,CASSLFGRSSGANVLTF
14,TRBV7-2,TRBJ1-1,.,.,TGTGCCAGCAGCTTCGGGGGATCGGTGACTGAAGCTTTCTTT,CASSFGGSVTEAFF
11,TRBV5-1,TRBJ2-5,.,.,TGCGCCAGCAGCTCACAAGAGACCCAGTACTTC,CASSSQETQYF
16,TRBV7-2,TRBJ2-5,few,TRBD1,TGTGCCAGCAGCTCACACGCCGGGACAGGGCAAGAGACCCAGTACTTC,CASSSHAGTGQETQYF
14,TRBV29-1,TRBJ2-7,.,TRBD1,TGCAGCGTCGCCTTTGGGACAGGGGATTACGAGCAGTACTTC,CSVAFGTGDYEQYF
15,TRBV9,TRBJ2-1,.,.,TGTGCCAGCAGTCCGAGGAGGGCTCCCCCCAATGAGCAGTTCTTC,CASSPRRAPPNEQFF
15,TRBV7-8,TRBJ2-5,.,TRBD1,TGTGCCAGCAGTTACAGGGGACAGGGCGCGAGGCCCCAGTACTTC,CASSYRGQGARPQYF
13,TRBV19,TRBJ1-2,.,.,TGTGCCAGTAGTATGGGCAACCACTATGGCTACACCTTC,CASSMGNHYGYTF
13,TRBV5-1,TRBJ2-2,.,.,TGCGCCAGCAGACAGATGCAGTCCGGGGAGCTGTTTTTT,CASRQMQSGELFF
13,TRBV30,TRBJ2-7,.,.,TGTGCCGGCCGACGTACAGGGACCTACGAGCAGTACTTC,CAGRRTGTYEQYF
15,TRBV2,TRBJ1-6,.,.,TGTGCCAGCAGTGTTGGGAGGACGGATAATTCACCCCTCCACTTT,CASSVGRTDNSPLHF
16,TRBV28,TRBJ2-6,.,TRBD1,TGTGCCAGCAGCCGGGGACAGCTCTCTGGGGCCAACGTCCTGACTTTC,CASSRGQLSGANVLTF
15,TRBV9,TRBJ2-5,.,TRBD2,TGTGCCAGCAGCATCGGGACTAGCGGGGAAGAGACCCAGTACTTC,CASSIGTSGEETQYF
13,TRBV5-4,TRBJ2-4,.,.,TGTGCCAGCAGCTTGGTTGGCAAAAACATTCAGTACTTC,CASSLVGKNIQYF
16,TRBV19,TRBJ2-6,medium-sized,TRBD1,TGTGCCAGTACCCGGGGACAGCACTCTGGGGCCAACGTCCTGACTTTC,CASTRGQHSGANVLTF
15,TRBV5-1,TRBJ2-7,.,TRBD1,TGCGCCAGCAGCCGCCGGACAGGGGTTGGTTTCGAGCAGTACTTC,CASSRRTGVGFEQYF
14,TRBV30,TRBJ2-1,.,TRBD2,TGTGCCTGGGACCCCGGGGGGTCCTACAATGAGCAGTTCTTC,CAWDPGGSYNEQFF
11,TRBV20-1,TRBJ2-3,few,.,TGCAGTGCCCAACATCAGGATACGCAGTATTTT,CSAQHQDTQYF
11,TRBV29-1,TRBJ2-3,.,.,TGCAGCGTTGATATTAGAGATACGCAGTATTTT,CSVDIRDTQYF
14,TRBV25-1,TRBJ2-7,.,TRBD1,TGTGCCAGCAGTGAAGGGACAGGGCTAAGTGTGCAGTACTTC,CASSEGTGLSVQYF